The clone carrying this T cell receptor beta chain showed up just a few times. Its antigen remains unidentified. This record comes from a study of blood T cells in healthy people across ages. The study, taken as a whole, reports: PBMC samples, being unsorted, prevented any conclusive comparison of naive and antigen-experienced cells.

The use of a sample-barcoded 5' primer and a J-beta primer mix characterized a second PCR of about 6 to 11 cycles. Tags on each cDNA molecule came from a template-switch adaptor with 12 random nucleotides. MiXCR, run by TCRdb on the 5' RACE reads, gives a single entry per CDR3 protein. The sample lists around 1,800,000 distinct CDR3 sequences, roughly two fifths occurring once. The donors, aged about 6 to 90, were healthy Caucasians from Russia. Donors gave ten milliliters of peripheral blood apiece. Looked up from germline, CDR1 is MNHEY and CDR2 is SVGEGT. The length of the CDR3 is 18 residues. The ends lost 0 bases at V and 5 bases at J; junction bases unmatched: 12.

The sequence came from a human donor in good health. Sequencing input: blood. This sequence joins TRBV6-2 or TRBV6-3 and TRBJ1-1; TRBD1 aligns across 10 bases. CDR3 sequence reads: CASSYSTIGQGGKTEAFF. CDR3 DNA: TGTGCCAGCAGTTACTCGACGATCGGACAGGGGGGAAAAACTGAAGCTTTCTTT.